The clone carrying this T cell receptor beta chain was recorded at least ten times. Its antigen is not identified. The data originate from a study of T-cell reconstitution after alpha-beta-depleted transplantation in children. Study-wide results and caveats: Surviving thymic progenitors and recipient T cells were the source of high TCRbeta diversity at day 60 in some patients. The study reportedly traced alpha-beta T cells about two months after transplant to several hundred expanded graft clones. Diversity and T-cell counts at one year after transplant derived mostly from new T cells.

The V end was cut by 5 bases, the J end by 11 bases, with 13 bases between. Per germline, CDR1 SNHLY and CDR2 FYNNEI. CDR3 length: 13 residues. A library of TCRbeta sequences, prepared with unique molecular identifiers, was generated. TCRdb reanalysed the PCR reads using MiXCR and keeps one entry per CDR3 protein. The data contain several thousand distinct CDR3 sequences, approximately 5.6% of them singletons. The source was PBMCs, mostly from graft donor cells, collected 180 days after TCRalphabeta/CD19-depleted stem cell transplant. The rearrangement links TRBV2 to TRBJ1-6; D gene uncertain. The receptor comes from a child under two years old who had a stem cell transplant for acute myeloid leukemia, so the T cells may come from the graft donor. CDR3 residues: CASSTLLNAPLHF. The CDR3 DNA sequence: TGTGCCAGCAGTACCCTGTTGAACGCACCCCTCCACTTT. Together with reference TRBV2 and TRBJ1-6, the CDR3 gives the full variable domain: EPEVTQTPSHQVTQMGQEVILRCVPISNHLYFYWYRQILGQKVEFLVSFYNNEISEKSEIFDDQFSVERPDGSNFTLKIRSTKLEDSAMYFCASSTLLNAPLHFGNGTRLTVT.